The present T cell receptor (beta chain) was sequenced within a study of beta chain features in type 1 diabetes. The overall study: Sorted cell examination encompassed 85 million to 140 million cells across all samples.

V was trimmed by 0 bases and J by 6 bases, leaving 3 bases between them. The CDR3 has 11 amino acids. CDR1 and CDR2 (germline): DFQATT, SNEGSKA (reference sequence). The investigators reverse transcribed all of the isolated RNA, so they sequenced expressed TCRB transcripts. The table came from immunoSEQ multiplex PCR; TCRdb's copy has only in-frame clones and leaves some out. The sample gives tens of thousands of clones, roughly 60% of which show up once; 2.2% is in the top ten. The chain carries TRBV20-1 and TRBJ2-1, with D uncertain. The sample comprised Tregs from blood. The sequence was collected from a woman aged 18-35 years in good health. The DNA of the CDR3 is TGCAGTGCTAGAGATCTCAATGAGCAGTTCTTC. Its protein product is CSARDLNEQFF.